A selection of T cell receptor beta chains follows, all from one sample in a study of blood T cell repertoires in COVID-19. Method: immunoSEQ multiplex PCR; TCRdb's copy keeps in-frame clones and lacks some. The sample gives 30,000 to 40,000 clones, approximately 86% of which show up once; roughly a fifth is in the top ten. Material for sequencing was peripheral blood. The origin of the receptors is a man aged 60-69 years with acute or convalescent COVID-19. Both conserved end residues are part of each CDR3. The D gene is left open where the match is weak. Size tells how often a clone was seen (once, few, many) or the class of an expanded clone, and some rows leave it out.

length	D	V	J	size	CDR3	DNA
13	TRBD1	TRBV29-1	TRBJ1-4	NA	CSVEERTGLKLFF	TGCAGCGTTGAAGAGCGGACAGGGTTGAAACTGTTTTTT
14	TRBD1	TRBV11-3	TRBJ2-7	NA	CASSWGQGDNEQYF	TGTGCCAGCAGCTGGGGACAGGGGGACAACGAGCAGTACTTC
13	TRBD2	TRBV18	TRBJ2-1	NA	CASTGLAGNEQFF	TGTGCCAGCACAGGACTAGCGGGCAATGAGCAGTTCTTC
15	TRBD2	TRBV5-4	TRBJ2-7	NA	CASSLRAGGPGEQYF	TGTGCCAGCAGCTTGCGCGCGGGAGGGCCGGGCGAGCAGTACTTC
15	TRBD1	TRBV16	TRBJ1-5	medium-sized	CASSQLTGEGQPQHF	TGTGCCAGCAGCCAATTGACAGGGGAAGGACAGCCCCAGCATTTT
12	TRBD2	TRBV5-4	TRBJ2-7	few	CASSLDREPSGF	TGTGCCAGCAGCTTAGACCGCGAGCCTAGCGGATTC
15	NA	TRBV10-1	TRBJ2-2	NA	CASSDPSGRYGELFF	TGCGCCAGCAGTGATCCGAGCGGACGGTACGGGGAGCTGTTTTTT
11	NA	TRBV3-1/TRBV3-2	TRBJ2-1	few	CASSQVGSRFF	TGTGCCAGCAGCCAAGTCGGTTCGCGGTTCTTC
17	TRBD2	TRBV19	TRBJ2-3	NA	CASTLRAGRAVTDTQYF	TGTGCCAGTACCCTACGTGCCGGGAGGGCCGTCACAGATACGCAGTATTTT
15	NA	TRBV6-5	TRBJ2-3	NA	CASSYYGGSTDTQYF	TGTGCCAGCAGTTACTACGGGGGATCCACAGATACGCAGTATTTT
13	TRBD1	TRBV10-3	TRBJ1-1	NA	CAISVQGGTEAFF	TGTGCCATCAGTGTGCAGGGGGGCACTGAAGCTTTCTTT
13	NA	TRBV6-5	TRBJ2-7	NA	CASSYVTGSEQYF	TGTGCCAGCAGTTACGTCACAGGGAGCGAGCAGTACTTC
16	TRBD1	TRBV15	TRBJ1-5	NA	CATSRDLDRAHQPQHF	TGTGCCACCAGCAGAGATCTGGACAGGGCACATCAGCCCCAGCATTTT
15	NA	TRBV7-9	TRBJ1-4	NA	CASSLFGATNEKLFF	TGTGCCAGCAGCTTATTTGGGGCTACTAATGAAAAACTGTTTTTT
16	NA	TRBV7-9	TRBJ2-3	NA	CASSRFRASSTDTQYF	TGTGCCAGCAGCCGATTCAGGGCCTCTAGCACAGATACGCAGTATTTT
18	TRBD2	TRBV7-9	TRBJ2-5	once	CASSSTGTSGRLGETQYF	TGTGCCAGCAGCTCCACCGGGACTAGCGGGAGGTTGGGCGAGACCCAGTACTTC
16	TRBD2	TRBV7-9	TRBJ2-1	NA	CASSLGGGRALDEQFF	TGTGCCAGCAGCTTAGGCGGGGGGAGGGCCCTCGATGAGCAGTTCTTC
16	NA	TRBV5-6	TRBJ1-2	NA	CASTGTGPPLNYGYTF	TGTGCCAGCACTGGTACAGGACCACCTCTAAACTATGGCTACACCTTC
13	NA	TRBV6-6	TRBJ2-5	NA	CATRRDLTETQYF	TGTGCCACCCGACGGGATTTAACGGAGACCCAGTACTTC
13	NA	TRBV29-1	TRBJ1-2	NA	CSVEPGRATGYTF	TGCAGCGTTGAACCGGGAAGGGCCACCGGCTACACCTTC
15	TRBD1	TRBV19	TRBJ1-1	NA	CASSRWGQMNTEAFF	TGTGCCAGTAGTAGGTGGGGACAGATGAACACTGAAGCTTTCTTT
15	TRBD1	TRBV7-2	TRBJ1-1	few	CASSFDQGVGTEAFF	TGTGCCAGCAGCTTTGACCAGGGGGTAGGCACTGAAGCTTTCTTT
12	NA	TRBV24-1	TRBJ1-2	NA	CATSRQNYGYTF	TGTGCCACCTCTCGACAGAACTATGGCTACACCTTC
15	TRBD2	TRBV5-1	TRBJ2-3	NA	CASRSSGALTDTQYF	TGCGCCAGCAGATCTAGCGGGGCCCTCACAGATACGCAGTATTTT
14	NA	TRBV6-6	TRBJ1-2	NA	CASTNQGRLDGYTF	TGTGCCAGCACTAACCAGGGAAGATTGGATGGCTACACCTTC
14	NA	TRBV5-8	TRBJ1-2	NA	CASSLELAGYGYTF	TGTGCCAGCAGCTTGGAGTTGGCAGGGTATGGCTACACCTTC
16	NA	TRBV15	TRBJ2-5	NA	CATSSQSLSGGETQYF	TGTGCCACCAGCTCCCAGTCCCTGTCCGGCGGGGAGACCCAGTACTTC
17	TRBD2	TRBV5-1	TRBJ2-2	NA	CASSFKLAGDLTGELFF	TGCGCCAGCAGCTTCAAGCTAGCGGGAGACCTCACCGGGGAGCTGTTTTTT
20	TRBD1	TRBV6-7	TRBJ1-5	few	CASTLTDPGQGTHSNQPQHF	TGTGCCAGCACTTTAACAGATCCGGGACAGGGAACCCATAGCAATCAGCCCCAGCATTTT
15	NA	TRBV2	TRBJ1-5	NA	CASSLDEGGNQPQHF	TGTGCCAGCAGCCTCGATGAGGGCGGAAATCAGCCCCAGCATTTT
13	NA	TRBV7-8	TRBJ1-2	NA	CASSFQTEYGYTF	TGTGCCAGCAGCTTCCAGACAGAATATGGCTACACCTTC
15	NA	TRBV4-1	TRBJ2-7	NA	CASSQEGRGSYEQYF	TGCGCCAGCAGCCAAGAGGGCAGGGGAAGCTACGAGCAGTACTTC
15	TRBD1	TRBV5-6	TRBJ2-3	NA	CASSWTGQGTDTQYF	TGTGCCAGCAGCTGGACAGGGCAGGGCACAGATACGCAGTATTTT
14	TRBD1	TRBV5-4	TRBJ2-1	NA	CASSLGGPYNEQFF	TGTGCCAGCAGCTTAGGGGGCCCCTACAATGAGCAGTTCTTC
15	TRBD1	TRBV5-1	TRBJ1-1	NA	CASSLSGGANTEAFF	TGCGCCAGCAGCTTGTCAGGGGGCGCAAACACTGAAGCTTTCTTT
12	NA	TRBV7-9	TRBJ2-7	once	CASSLGTVEQYF	TGTGCCAGCAGCTTAGGGACAGTCGAGCAGTACTTC
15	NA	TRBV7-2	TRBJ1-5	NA	CASSPPGNNNQPQHF	TGTGCCAGCAGCCCCCCAGGGAATAACAATCAGCCCCAGCATTTT
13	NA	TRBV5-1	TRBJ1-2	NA	CASSLEGMRGYTF	TGCGCCAGCAGCTTGGAGGGGATGCGGGGCTACACCTTC